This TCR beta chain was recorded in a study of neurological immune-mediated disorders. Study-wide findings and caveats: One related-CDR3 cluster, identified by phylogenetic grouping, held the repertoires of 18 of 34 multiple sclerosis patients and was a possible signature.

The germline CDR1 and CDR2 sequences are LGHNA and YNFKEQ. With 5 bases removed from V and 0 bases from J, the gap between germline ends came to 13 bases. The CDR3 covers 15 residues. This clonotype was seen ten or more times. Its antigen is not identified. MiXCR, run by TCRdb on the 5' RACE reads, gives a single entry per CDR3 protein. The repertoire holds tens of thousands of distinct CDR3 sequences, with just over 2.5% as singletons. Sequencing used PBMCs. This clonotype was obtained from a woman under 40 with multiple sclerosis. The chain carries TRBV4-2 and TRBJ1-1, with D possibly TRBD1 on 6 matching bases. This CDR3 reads CASSAGGAVNTEAFF. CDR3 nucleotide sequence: TGTGCCAGCAGCGCCGGGGGCGCGGTGAACACTGAAGCTTTCTTT.